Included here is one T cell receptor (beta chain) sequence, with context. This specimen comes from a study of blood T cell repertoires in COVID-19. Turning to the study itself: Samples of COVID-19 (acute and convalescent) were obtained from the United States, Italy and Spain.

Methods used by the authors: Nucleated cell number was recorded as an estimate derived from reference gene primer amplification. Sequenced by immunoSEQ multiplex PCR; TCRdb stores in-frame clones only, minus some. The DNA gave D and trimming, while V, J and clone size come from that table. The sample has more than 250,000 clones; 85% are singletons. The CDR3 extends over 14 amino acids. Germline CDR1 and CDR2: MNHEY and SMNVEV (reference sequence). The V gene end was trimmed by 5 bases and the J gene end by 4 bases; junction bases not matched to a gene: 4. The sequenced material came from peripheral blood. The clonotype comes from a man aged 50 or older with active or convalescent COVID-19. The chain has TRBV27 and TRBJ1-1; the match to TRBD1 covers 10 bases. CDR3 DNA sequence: TGTGCCAGCAGTAGCGGACAGGGGGGCACTGAAGCTTTCTTT. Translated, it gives CASSSGQGGTEAFF.